This T cell receptor (beta chain) is drawn from a study of blood T cell repertoires in COVID-19. In the study overall: Italy, Spain and the United States were the sources of the convalescent and acute COVID-19 samples.

Study processing details: Reference gene primers were amplified, and this amplification served to estimate nucleated cell counts. The assay was immunoSEQ multiplex PCR, and TCRdb's table has in-frame clones only and misses some. From that table come the V and J calls and clone size; the DNA was used to work out D and trimming. The sample lists about 72,000 clones; about 90% were seen once. Germline V gene lookup returns CDR1 SGHTA and CDR2 FQGNSA. There are 15 residues in the CDR3. Germline trimming cut 2 bases from V and 9 bases from J; bases unmatched to any gene: 3. The J gene is TRBJ2-1, the V gene TRBV7-2; 14 bases match TRBD2. This receptor was obtained from a human donor in a cohort sampled during active COVID-19. Sequencing was done on a sample of peripheral blood. DNA of the CDR3: TGTGCCAGCAGCTTAATAGGGACTAGCGGGGGTGAGCAGTTCTTC. Protein sequence: CASSLIGTSGGEQFF. The whole variable domain, remainder taken from reference TRBV7-2 and TRBJ2-1, is GAGVSQSPSNKVTEKGKDVELRCDPISGHTALYWYRQSLGQGLEFLIYFQGNSAPDKSGLPSDRFSAERTGGSVSTLTIQRTQQEDSAVYLCASSLIGTSGGEQFFGPGTRLTVL.